Listed below are T cell receptor beta chains from one sample, sequenced in a study of OX40 agonist ivuxolimab in advanced cancers. The table came from immunoSEQ multiplex PCR; TCRdb's copy has only in-frame clones and leaves some out. The data contain about 52,000 clones, 90% to 95% of them singletons. Sequences were derived from CD4+ or CD8+ T cells sorted from blood, sampled in a trial of the OX40 agonist ivuxolimab. These receptors were obtained from an adult with an advanced solid tumor such as melanoma, head and neck, liver or kidney cancer. Both conserved end residues are part of each CDR3. Fields, in order: clone size, D gene, V gene, J gene, CDR3 length, CDR3 protein, CDR3 DNA. A D gene is named only where the DNA matches it firmly. Expanded clones are given a class, and other clones once, few, many or no size at all.

clone_size: -; d_call: TRBD1; v_call: TRBV27; j_call: TRBJ2-7; cdr3_length: 15; cdr3_aa: CASSIGTGVIYEQYF; cdr3_nt: TGTGCCAGCAGTATCGGGACAGGAGTAATTTACGAGCAGTACTTC
clone_size: -; d_call: -; v_call: TRBV4-3; j_call: TRBJ2-1; cdr3_length: 16; cdr3_aa: CASSQGRDTAYNEQFF; cdr3_nt: TGCGCCAGCAGCCAGGGCCGGGACACCGCCTACAATGAGCAGTTCTTC
clone_size: -; d_call: -; v_call: TRBV11-2; j_call: TRBJ2-2; cdr3_length: 12; cdr3_aa: CASSFPTGELFF; cdr3_nt: TGTGCCAGCAGCTTTCCCACCGGGGAGCTGTTTTTT
clone_size: -; d_call: TRBD1; v_call: TRBV27; j_call: TRBJ2-1; cdr3_length: 15; cdr3_aa: CASSSGTGGNNEQFF; cdr3_nt: TGTGCCAGCAGTTCCGGGACAGGGGGGAACAATGAGCAGTTCTTC
clone_size: -; d_call: TRBD1; v_call: TRBV5-4; j_call: TRBJ2-5; cdr3_length: 14; cdr3_aa: CASRYGTGKETQYF; cdr3_nt: TGTGCCAGCAGGTACGGGACAGGAAAAGAGACCCAGTACTTC
clone_size: -; d_call: TRBD1; v_call: TRBV27; j_call: TRBJ2-7; cdr3_length: 14; cdr3_aa: CASSPGTGGAEQYF; cdr3_nt: TGTGCCAGCAGTCCAGGGACAGGGGGCGCCGAGCAGTACTTC
clone_size: -; d_call: -; v_call: TRBV11-2; j_call: TRBJ2-7; cdr3_length: 15; cdr3_aa: CASSHGWGEGAVQYF; cdr3_nt: TGTGCCAGCAGCCATGGGTGGGGTGAGGGAGCGGTGCAGTACTTC
clone_size: -; d_call: -; v_call: TRBV27; j_call: TRBJ2-2; cdr3_length: 14; cdr3_aa: CASSWGPDTGELFF; cdr3_nt: TGTGCCAGCAGTTGGGGGCCGGACACCGGGGAGCTGTTTTTT
clone_size: -; d_call: -; v_call: TRBV9; j_call: TRBJ2-7; cdr3_length: 15; cdr3_aa: CASSVEGRGLNEQYF; cdr3_nt: TGTGCCAGCAGCGTAGAAGGCAGGGGTTTAAACGAGCAGTACTTC
clone_size: -; d_call: -; v_call: TRBV4-3; j_call: TRBJ2-7; cdr3_length: 14; cdr3_aa: CASSQEGLDYEQYF; cdr3_nt: TGCGCCAGCAGCCAAGAGGGTCTAGACTACGAGCAGTACTTC
clone_size: few; d_call: -; v_call: TRBV28; j_call: TRBJ2-7; cdr3_length: 14; cdr3_aa: CAIKQGWGNYEQYF; cdr3_nt: TGTGCCATCAAGCAGGGGTGGGGAAACTACGAGCAGTACTTC
clone_size: -; d_call: -; v_call: TRBV27; j_call: TRBJ1-1; cdr3_length: 13; cdr3_aa: CASSLGLNTEAFF; cdr3_nt: TGTGCCAGCAGTTTAGGTTTGAACACTGAAGCTTTCTTT
clone_size: -; d_call: -; v_call: TRBV4-3; j_call: TRBJ2-2; cdr3_length: 17; cdr3_aa: CASSQDMPQGLAGELFF; cdr3_nt: TGCGCCAGCAGCCAAGATATGCCTCAGGGTTTGGCCGGGGAGCTGTTTTTT
clone_size: -; d_call: TRBD2; v_call: TRBV28; j_call: TRBJ2-7; cdr3_length: 14; cdr3_aa: CASSGLAGFDEQYF; cdr3_nt: TGTGCCAGCAGTGGACTAGCGGGATTCGACGAGCAGTACTTC
clone_size: -; d_call: TRBD1; v_call: TRBV4-3; j_call: TRBJ2-1; cdr3_length: 18; cdr3_aa: CASSQDHTGAISYNEQFF; cdr3_nt: TGCGCCAGCAGCCAAGATCACACAGGGGCGATCTCCTACAATGAGCAGTTCTTC
clone_size: -; d_call: -; v_call: TRBV25-1; j_call: TRBJ2-7; cdr3_length: 14; cdr3_aa: CASSVMTGYDEQYF; cdr3_nt: TGTGCCAGCAGTGTAATGACAGGTTACGACGAGCAGTACTTC
clone_size: -; d_call: TRBD1; v_call: TRBV9; j_call: TRBJ2-7; cdr3_length: 14; cdr3_aa: CASSVGGTGLEQYF; cdr3_nt: TGTGCCAGCAGCGTAGGAGGGACAGGGTTAGAGCAGTACTTC
clone_size: medium-sized; d_call: TRBD1; v_call: TRBV4-1; j_call: TRBJ2-7; cdr3_length: 16; cdr3_aa: CASSSGPGTGSYEQYF; cdr3_nt: TGCGCCAGCAGCTCCGGTCCAGGGACAGGGAGCTACGAGCAGTACTTC
clone_size: -; d_call: -; v_call: TRBV10-3; j_call: TRBJ2-7; cdr3_length: 13; cdr3_aa: CAISGGGAYEQYF; cdr3_nt: TGTGCCATCAGTGGCGGTGGGGCCTACGAGCAGTACTTC
clone_size: -; d_call: -; v_call: TRBV5-3; j_call: TRBJ1-2; cdr3_length: 14; cdr3_aa: CARSYRVVADGYTF; cdr3_nt: TGTGCCAGAAGCTACCGGGTTGTAGCGGATGGCTACACCTTC
clone_size: -; d_call: TRBD2; v_call: TRBV27; j_call: TRBJ2-1; cdr3_length: 13; cdr3_aa: CASSYGRAGEQFF; cdr3_nt: TGTGCCAGCAGTTACGGGAGGGCCGGTGAGCAGTTCTTC
clone_size: -; d_call: -; v_call: TRBV19; j_call: TRBJ2-1; cdr3_length: 18; cdr3_aa: CASSILILATGAYNEQFF; cdr3_nt: TGTGCCAGTAGTATACTAATTCTCGCGACGGGAGCCTACAATGAGCAGTTCTTC
clone_size: -; d_call: -; v_call: TRBV12-5; j_call: TRBJ1-5; cdr3_length: 17; cdr3_aa: CASGLPRQAFGNQPQHF; cdr3_nt: TGTGCTAGTGGTTTGCCCCGACAGGCCTTTGGGAATCAGCCCCAGCATTTT
clone_size: -; d_call: -; v_call: TRBV2; j_call: TRBJ1-2; cdr3_length: 12; cdr3_aa: CASSDVGYGYTF; cdr3_nt: TGTGCCAGCAGTGACGTAGGGTATGGCTACACCTTC
clone_size: -; d_call: TRBD2; v_call: TRBV13; j_call: TRBJ2-1; cdr3_length: 16; cdr3_aa: CASSSRTSGRGNEQFF; cdr3_nt: TGTGCCAGCAGCTCCCGGACTAGCGGGAGAGGCAATGAGCAGTTCTTC
clone_size: few; d_call: -; v_call: TRBV19; j_call: TRBJ1-1; cdr3_length: 14; cdr3_aa: CASAYGTANTEAFF; cdr3_nt: TGTGCCAGTGCTTACGGGACGGCGAACACTGAAGCTTTCTTT
clone_size: -; d_call: TRBD2; v_call: TRBV7-9; j_call: TRBJ2-7; cdr3_length: 14; cdr3_aa: CASSYSGRAHEQYF; cdr3_nt: TGTGCCAGCAGCTATAGCGGGAGGGCCCACGAGCAGTACTTC
clone_size: -; d_call: -; v_call: TRBV4-3; j_call: TRBJ2-7; cdr3_length: 14; cdr3_aa: CASSQDDGALEQYF; cdr3_nt: TGCGCCAGCAGCCAAGATGACGGGGCTTTAGAGCAGTACTTC
clone_size: -; d_call: -; v_call: TRBV28; j_call: TRBJ1-5; cdr3_length: 19; cdr3_aa: CASIPGLNRVASSNQPQHF; cdr3_nt: TGTGCCAGCATTCCTGGACTTAACAGGGTGGCTTCAAGCAATCAGCCCCAGCATTTT
clone_size: -; d_call: TRBD1; v_call: TRBV28; j_call: TRBJ2-5; cdr3_length: 17; cdr3_aa: CASSSPGTGEAPETQYF; cdr3_nt: TGTGCCAGCAGTTCCCCCGGGACAGGGGAGGCCCCAGAGACCCAGTACTTC
clone_size: -; d_call: -; v_call: TRBV27; j_call: TRBJ2-1; cdr3_length: 15; cdr3_aa: CASSLGTSSYNEQFF; cdr3_nt: TGTGCCAGCAGTCTCGGAACGAGCTCCTACAATGAGCAGTTCTTC
clone_size: -; d_call: TRBD2; v_call: TRBV9; j_call: TRBJ2-7; cdr3_length: 16; cdr3_aa: CASSVGPGGLHYEQYF; cdr3_nt: TGTGCCAGCAGCGTAGGTCCGGGAGGGTTACACTACGAGCAGTACTTC
clone_size: -; d_call: TRBD1; v_call: TRBV6-1; j_call: TRBJ1-2; cdr3_length: 14; cdr3_aa: CASRGGQGSAGYTF; cdr3_nt: TGTGCCAGCAGGGGGGGACAGGGTTCGGCTGGCTACACCTTC
clone_size: -; d_call: TRBD2; v_call: TRBV13; j_call: TRBJ2-7; cdr3_length: 15; cdr3_aa: CASSSIAGGRDEQYF; cdr3_nt: TGTGCCAGCAGCTCGATAGCGGGGGGGAGGGACGAGCAGTACTTC
clone_size: -; d_call: TRBD2; v_call: TRBV29-1; j_call: TRBJ2-7; cdr3_length: 13; cdr3_aa: CSVELAVTYEQYF; cdr3_nt: TGCAGCGTTGAACTAGCGGTTACCTACGAGCAGTACTTC
clone_size: -; d_call: -; v_call: TRBV27; j_call: TRBJ1-5; cdr3_length: 14; cdr3_aa: CASSLSGGTAPQHF; cdr3_nt: TGTGCCAGCAGTTTATCGGGAGGCACGGCGCCCCAGCATTTT
clone_size: medium-sized; d_call: -; v_call: TRBV30; j_call: TRBJ1-3; cdr3_length: 11; cdr3_aa: CAWSEGNTIYF; cdr3_nt: TGTGCCTGGAGTGAAGGAAACACCATATATTTT
clone_size: -; d_call: -; v_call: TRBV19; j_call: TRBJ2-1; cdr3_length: 15; cdr3_aa: CASSIAGTSYNEQFF; cdr3_nt: TGTGCCAGTAGTATAGCCGGGACTTCCTACAATGAGCAGTTCTTC
clone_size: -; d_call: -; v_call: TRBV9; j_call: TRBJ1-2; cdr3_length: 14; cdr3_aa: CASSAIDSPYGYTF; cdr3_nt: TGTGCCAGCAGCGCGATAGACAGCCCCTATGGCTACACCTTC
clone_size: once; d_call: -; v_call: TRBV2; j_call: TRBJ1-1; cdr3_length: 13; cdr3_aa: CASSGTDNTEAFF; cdr3_nt: TGTGCCAGCAGCGGTACAGATAACACTGAAGCTTTCTTT
clone_size: -; d_call: -; v_call: TRBV4-1; j_call: TRBJ1-1; cdr3_length: 10; cdr3_aa: CASSQGGLFF; cdr3_nt: TGCGCCAGCAGCCAGGGAGGTCTTTTCTTT
clone_size: -; d_call: -; v_call: TRBV25-1; j_call: TRBJ2-5; cdr3_length: 11; cdr3_aa: CASSDLETQYF; cdr3_nt: TGTGCCAGCAGCGACTTAGAGACCCAGTACTTC
clone_size: -; d_call: TRBD2; v_call: TRBV7-9; j_call: TRBJ2-3; cdr3_length: 17; cdr3_aa: CASSWQALAGVADTQYF; cdr3_nt: TGTGCCAGCAGCTGGCAAGCACTAGCGGGAGTGGCAGATACGCAGTATTTT
clone_size: -; d_call: -; v_call: TRBV27; j_call: TRBJ2-7; cdr3_length: 12; cdr3_aa: CASSPSSYEQYF; cdr3_nt: TGTGCCAGCAGTCCGAGCTCCTACGAGCAGTACTTC
clone_size: -; d_call: TRBD2; v_call: TRBV19; j_call: TRBJ2-2; cdr3_length: 15; cdr3_aa: CASSIVTSGRGELFF; cdr3_nt: TGTGCCAGTAGTATTGTTACTAGCGGGAGAGGGGAGCTGTTTTTT
clone_size: -; d_call: -; v_call: TRBV6-5; j_call: TRBJ2-1; cdr3_length: 15; cdr3_aa: CASSYGPGAYNEQFF; cdr3_nt: TGTGCCAGCAGTTACGGCCCGGGAGCCTACAATGAGCAGTTCTTC
clone_size: -; d_call: TRBD1; v_call: TRBV19; j_call: TRBJ2-2; cdr3_length: 15; cdr3_aa: CASSMTGGNAGELFF; cdr3_nt: TGTGCCAGTAGTATGACAGGGGGCAATGCCGGGGAGCTGTTTTTT
clone_size: -; d_call: -; v_call: TRBV9; j_call: TRBJ2-3; cdr3_length: 15; cdr3_aa: CASSAEGQGTDTQYF; cdr3_nt: TGTGCCAGCAGCGCCGAGGGGCAGGGCACAGATACGCAGTATTTT
clone_size: -; d_call: -; v_call: TRBV6-5; j_call: TRBJ1-2; cdr3_length: 15; cdr3_aa: CASSYSPNTNYGYTF; cdr3_nt: TGTGCCAGCAGTTACAGTCCAAATACAAACTATGGCTACACCTTC
clone_size: -; d_call: TRBD1; v_call: TRBV7-9; j_call: TRBJ1-1; cdr3_length: 16; cdr3_aa: CASSFWTGAMNTEAFF; cdr3_nt: TGTGCCAGCAGCTTTTGGACAGGGGCTATGAACACTGAAGCTTTCTTT
clone_size: many; d_call: TRBD2; v_call: TRBV6-4; j_call: TRBJ2-1; cdr3_length: 15; cdr3_aa: CASSDSTSGNNEQFF; cdr3_nt: TGTGCCAGCAGTGACTCGACTAGCGGGAACAATGAGCAGTTCTTC
clone_size: -; d_call: -; v_call: TRBV28; j_call: TRBJ2-6; cdr3_length: 18; cdr3_aa: CASSFPSGTLSGANVLTF; cdr3_nt: TGTGCCAGCAGTTTTCCTTCGGGTACGCTGTCTGGGGCCAACGTCCTGACTTTC